The following is a TCR beta chain sequence with its context. Its specific antigen is unknown. No much larger clonotype is one base removed from it; base qualities were not supplied. The sample originates from a study of OX40 agonist ivuxolimab in advanced cancers. For the wider study: Ivuxolimab was a fully human IgG2 agonistic monoclonal antibody targeting the costimulatory receptor OX40 (CD134). The point of sequencing TCRbeta in the periphery was to test whether ivuxolimab changed TCR sequence diversity and drove clonal T-cell expansion. Intravenous ivuxolimab was administered to patients every 2 weeks at six dose levels: 0.01, 0.1, 0.3, 1.5, 3 and 10 mg/kg. Partial responses occurred in three dose-escalation patients, of whom one had hepatocellular carcinoma and two had cutaneous melanoma. Of the approximately 50 dose-escalation patients, hepatocellular carcinoma was present in 19, melanoma in roughly 15, renal cell carcinoma in 9 and head and neck cancer in 9. In the dose-escalation cohort, around four fifths of patients were male, and the mean age was 60 years with a range of 23 to 79. Prior anti-PD-1, anti-PD-L1 or anti-CTLA-4 therapy was permitted, and checkpoint inhibitors had been received by around 40% of dose-escalation patients. The paper reports the monotherapy dose-escalation portion (N of about 52 patients) of the phase I ivuxolimab trial.

Patients with autoimmune disease history or receiving systemic immunosuppression were excluded from the trial. Peripheral blood for TCR sequencing was collected from all dose cohorts at baseline, on cycle 4 day 1, and on cycle 7 day 1. The samples were drawn from a first-in-human, open-label, multicenter phase I dose-escalation trial of ivuxolimab. The trial enrolled adults with locally advanced or metastatic head and neck squamous cell, hepatocellular, melanoma or renal cell carcinoma. Before TCR sequencing, CD4+ T cells and CD8+ T cells were sorted from peripheral blood as separate populations. Spanning cysteine to phenylalanine, the CDR3 consists of 16 amino acids. Of all the DNA, just the CDR3 is kept, 48 bases in frame from base 1. The germline V end is reduced by 0 bases and the J end by 3 bases; junction bases left unmatched: 5. From the germline V gene, CDR1 is ENHRY and CDR2 is SYGVKD. Summary of the overall study and its limitations: In partial responders in the 0.1-3.0 mg/kg groups, normalized peripheral clonal expansion was found to be among the lowest, especially among CD8+ T cells. After ivuxolimab, more expanded clones were found on average in CD8+ T cells than in CD4+ T cells. Low levels of normalized T-cell clonal expansion were also seen in some nonresponding patients. At doses of 0.1 to 3.0 mg/kg, clonal expansion of both CD4+ and CD8+ T cells in blood was seen between baseline and week 6. Which antigens the clonally expanded peripheral T cells were specific for was not determined.

For sequencing of the TCRbeta CDR3 region, genomic DNA was extracted from the sorted cells. The immunoSEQ Assay was used for sequencing of TCRbeta CDR3 regions. As stored in TCRdb, this immuneACCESS dataset retains in-frame rearrangements with V and J assigned. A fraction of the clones does not appear; measured against another copy, unresolved V genes explain less than half of the discrepancy, and the remainder lacks a known reason. The sample table contains tens of thousands of clones; only one count was recorded for roughly 87% of them. The ten most abundant clones make up roughly 4.2% of the sample.

The sequence was obtained from an adult with an advanced solid tumor such as melanoma, head and neck, liver or kidney cancer. The sequences come from CD4+ or CD8+ T cells sorted from blood, collected in a trial of the OX40 agonist ivuxolimab. This chain joins TRBV10-3 to TRBJ2-7; 10 bases in the junction line up with TRBD2. The DNA sequence is given as TGTGCCATCAGTGAGTCGCAACTAGCGGGACTCTACGAGCAGTACTTC. The encoded protein is CAISESQLAGLYEQYF.